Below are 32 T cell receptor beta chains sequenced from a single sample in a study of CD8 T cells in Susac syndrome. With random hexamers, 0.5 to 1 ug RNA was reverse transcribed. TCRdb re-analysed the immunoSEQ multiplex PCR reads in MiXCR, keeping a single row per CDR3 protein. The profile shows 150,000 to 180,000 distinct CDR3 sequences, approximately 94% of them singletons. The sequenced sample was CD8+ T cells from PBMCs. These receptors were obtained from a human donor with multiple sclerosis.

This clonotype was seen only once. The CDR3 DNA reads TGTGCCAGCAGCCCCTACAAAAGAGGCGAGCAGTACTTC. The encoded protein is CASSPYKRGEQYF. The V gene is TRBV14, the J gene TRBJ2-7, with unresolved D. CDR3 length: 13 amino acids. Germline V gene data show CDR1 as SGHDN and CDR2 as FVKESK. The V gene lost 4 bases and the J gene lost 6 bases, with 13 bases spanning the gap.

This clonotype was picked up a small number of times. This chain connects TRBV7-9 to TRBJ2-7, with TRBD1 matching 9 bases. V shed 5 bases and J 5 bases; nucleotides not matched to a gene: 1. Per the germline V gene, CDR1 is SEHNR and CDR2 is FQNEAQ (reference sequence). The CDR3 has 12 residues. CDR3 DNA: TGTGCCAGCAGCACAGGGGGCGACGAGCAGTACTTC. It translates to CASSTGGDEQYF.

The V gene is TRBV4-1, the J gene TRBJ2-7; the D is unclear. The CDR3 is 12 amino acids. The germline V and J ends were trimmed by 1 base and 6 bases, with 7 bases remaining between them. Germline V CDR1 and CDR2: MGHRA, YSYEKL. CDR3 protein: CASSQALGEQYF. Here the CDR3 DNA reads TGCGCCAGCAGCCAAGCCCTCGGCGAGCAGTACTTC.

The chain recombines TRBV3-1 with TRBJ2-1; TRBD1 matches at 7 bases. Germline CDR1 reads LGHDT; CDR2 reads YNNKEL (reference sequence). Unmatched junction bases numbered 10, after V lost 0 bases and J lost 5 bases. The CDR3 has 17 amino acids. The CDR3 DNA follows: TGTGCCAGCAGCCAAGAACCAAGGGGGCCCAGGAACAATGAGCAGTTCTTC. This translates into CASSQEPRGPRNNEQFF.

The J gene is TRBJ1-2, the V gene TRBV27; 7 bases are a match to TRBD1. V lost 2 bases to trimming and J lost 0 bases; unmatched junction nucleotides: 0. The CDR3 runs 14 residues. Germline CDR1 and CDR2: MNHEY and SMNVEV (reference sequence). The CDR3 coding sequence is TGTGCCAGCAGTTTACAGGGGGCTAACTATGGCTACACCTTC. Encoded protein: CASSLQGANYGYTF.

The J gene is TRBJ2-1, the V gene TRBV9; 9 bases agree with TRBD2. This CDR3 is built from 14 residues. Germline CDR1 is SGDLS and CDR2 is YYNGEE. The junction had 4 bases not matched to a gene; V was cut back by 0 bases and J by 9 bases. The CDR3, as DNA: TGTGCCAGCAGCGTAGGCGGGGGGGACGTTGAGCAGTTCTTC. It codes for CASSVGGGDVEQFF.

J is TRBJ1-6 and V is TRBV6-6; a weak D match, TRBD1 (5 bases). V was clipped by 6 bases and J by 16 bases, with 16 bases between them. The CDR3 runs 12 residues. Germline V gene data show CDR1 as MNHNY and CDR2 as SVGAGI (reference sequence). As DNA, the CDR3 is TGTGCCAGCAGAACAGGCCTCGTAAAACTCCACTTT. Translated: CASRTGLVKLHF.

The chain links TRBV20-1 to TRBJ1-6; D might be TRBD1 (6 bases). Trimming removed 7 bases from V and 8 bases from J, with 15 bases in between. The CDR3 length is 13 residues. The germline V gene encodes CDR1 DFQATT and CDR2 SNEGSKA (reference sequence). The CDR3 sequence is CSGGQDPYSPLHF. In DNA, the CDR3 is TGCAGTGGGGGGCAGGATCCTTATTCACCCCTCCACTTT.

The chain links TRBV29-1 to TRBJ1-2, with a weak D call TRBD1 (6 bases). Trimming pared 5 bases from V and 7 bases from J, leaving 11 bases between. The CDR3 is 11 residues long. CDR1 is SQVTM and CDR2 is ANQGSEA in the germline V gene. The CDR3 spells CSVPGVAGYTF. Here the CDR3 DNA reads TGCAGCGTTCCAGGGGTCGCTGGCTACACCTTC.

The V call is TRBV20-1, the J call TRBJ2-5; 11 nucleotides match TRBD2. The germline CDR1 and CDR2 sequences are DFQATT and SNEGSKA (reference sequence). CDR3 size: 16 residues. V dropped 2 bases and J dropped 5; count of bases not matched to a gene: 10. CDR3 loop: CSARTLLAGDSETQYF. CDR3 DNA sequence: TGCAGTGCTAGAACATTACTAGCGGGGGACAGTGAGACCCAGTACTTC.

Written as DNA, the CDR3 is TGCGCCAGCAGCCAAGGACCGACAGGGAGAGGGTCACCCCTCCACTTT. It translates to CASSQGPTGRGSPLHF. This sequence joins TRBV4-3 and TRBJ1-6, with 7 nucleotides matching TRBD1. Germline V lookup: CDR1 LGHNA, CDR2 YSLEER. The trim removed 1 base at V and 10 bases at J, leaving 10 bases unmatched. The CDR3 is 16 amino acids.

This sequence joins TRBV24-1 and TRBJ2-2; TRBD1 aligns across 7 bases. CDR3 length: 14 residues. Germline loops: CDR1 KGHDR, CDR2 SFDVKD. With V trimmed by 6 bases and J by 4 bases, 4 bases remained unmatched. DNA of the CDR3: TGTGCCACCAGTCCCAGGGGGATCACCGGGGAGCTGTTTTTT. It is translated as CATSPRGITGELFF.

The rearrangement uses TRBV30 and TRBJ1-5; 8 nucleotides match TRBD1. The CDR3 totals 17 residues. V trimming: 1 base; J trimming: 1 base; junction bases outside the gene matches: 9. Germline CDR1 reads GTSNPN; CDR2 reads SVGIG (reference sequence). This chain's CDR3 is CAWSAGGGGWSNQPQHF. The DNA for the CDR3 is TGTGCCTGGAGTGCAGGGGGCGGGGGCTGGAGCAATCAGCCCCAGCATTTT.

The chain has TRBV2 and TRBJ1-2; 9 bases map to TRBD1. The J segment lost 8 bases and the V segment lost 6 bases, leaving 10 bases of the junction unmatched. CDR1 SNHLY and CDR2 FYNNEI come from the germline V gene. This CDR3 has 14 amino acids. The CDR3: CASRTPGQGSGYTF. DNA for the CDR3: TGTGCCAGCAGGACCCCGGGACAGGGAAGCGGCTACACCTTC.

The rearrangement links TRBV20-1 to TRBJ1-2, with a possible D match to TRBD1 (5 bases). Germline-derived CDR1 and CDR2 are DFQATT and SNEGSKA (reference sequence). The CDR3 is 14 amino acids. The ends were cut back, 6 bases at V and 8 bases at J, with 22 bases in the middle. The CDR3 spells CSALTAWTHQGYTF. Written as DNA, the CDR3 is TGCAGTGCCTTGACAGCTTGGACCCACCAGGGCTACACCTTC.

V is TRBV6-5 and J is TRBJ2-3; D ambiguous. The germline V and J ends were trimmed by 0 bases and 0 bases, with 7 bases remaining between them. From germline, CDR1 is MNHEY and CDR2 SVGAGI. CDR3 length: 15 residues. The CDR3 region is CASSYSSDSTDTQYF. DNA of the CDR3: TGTGCCAGCAGTTACTCGTCCGATAGCACAGATACGCAGTATTTT.

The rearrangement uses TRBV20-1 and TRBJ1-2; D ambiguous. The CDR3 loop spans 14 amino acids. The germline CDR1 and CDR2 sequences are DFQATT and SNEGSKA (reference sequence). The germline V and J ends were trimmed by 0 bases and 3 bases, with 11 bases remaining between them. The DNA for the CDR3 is TGCAGTGCTAGAGAGCTGGGCAGCTACTATGGCTACACCTTC. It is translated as CSARELGSYYGYTF.

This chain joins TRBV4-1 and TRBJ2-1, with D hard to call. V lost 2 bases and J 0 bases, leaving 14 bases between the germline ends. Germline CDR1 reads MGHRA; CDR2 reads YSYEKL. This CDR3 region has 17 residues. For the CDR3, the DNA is TGCGCCAGCAGCCAAATAGGACCCCCGAGCTCCTACAATGAGCAGTTCTTC. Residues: CASSQIGPPSSYNEQFF.

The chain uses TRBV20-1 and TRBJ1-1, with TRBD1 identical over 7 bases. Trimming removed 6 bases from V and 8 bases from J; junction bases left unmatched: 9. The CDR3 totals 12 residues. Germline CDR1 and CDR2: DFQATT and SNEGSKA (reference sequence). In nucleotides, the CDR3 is TGCAGTGCCACCGACAGGGCCCTGGAAGCTTTCTTT. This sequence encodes CSATDRALEAFF.

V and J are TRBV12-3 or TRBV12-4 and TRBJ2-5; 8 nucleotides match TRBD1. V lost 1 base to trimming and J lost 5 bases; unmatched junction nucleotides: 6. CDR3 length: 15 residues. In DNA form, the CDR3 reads TGTGCCAGCAGTTTAGAGGACAGGGAAGGCGAGACCCAGTACTTC. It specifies CASSLEDREGETQYF.

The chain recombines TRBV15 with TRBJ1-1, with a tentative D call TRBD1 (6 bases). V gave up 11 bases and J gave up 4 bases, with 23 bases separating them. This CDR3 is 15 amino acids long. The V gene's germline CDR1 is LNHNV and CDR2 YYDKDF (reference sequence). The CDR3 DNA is TGTGCCGCTACACAAGCTTCTACAGGGAGCACTGAAGCTTTCTTT. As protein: CAATQASTGSTEAFF.

CDR3 sequence: CASSANRGMNTEAFF. The CDR3 DNA follows: TGTGCCAGCAGCGCTAACAGGGGGATGAACACTGAAGCTTTCTTT. This chain uses TRBV6-4 with TRBJ1-1; TRBD1 matches at 8 bases. Germline values: CDR1 MRHNA, CDR2 SNTAGT. The J segment lost 0 bases and the V segment lost 6 bases, leaving 6 bases of the junction unmatched. The CDR3 spans 15 residues.

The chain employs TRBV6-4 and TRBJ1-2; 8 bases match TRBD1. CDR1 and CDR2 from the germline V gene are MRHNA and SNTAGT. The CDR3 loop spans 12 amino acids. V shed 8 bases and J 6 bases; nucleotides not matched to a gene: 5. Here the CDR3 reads CASQDRGDGYTF. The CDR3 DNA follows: TGTGCCAGCCAAGACAGGGGTGATGGCTACACCTTC.

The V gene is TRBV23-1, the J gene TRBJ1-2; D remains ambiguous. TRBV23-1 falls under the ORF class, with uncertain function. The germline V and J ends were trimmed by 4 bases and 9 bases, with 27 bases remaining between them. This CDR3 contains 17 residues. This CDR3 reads CASSPPPTERTGGSYTF. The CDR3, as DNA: TGCGCCAGCAGTCCGCCCCCGACCGAAAGGACCGGTGGGAGCTACACCTTC.

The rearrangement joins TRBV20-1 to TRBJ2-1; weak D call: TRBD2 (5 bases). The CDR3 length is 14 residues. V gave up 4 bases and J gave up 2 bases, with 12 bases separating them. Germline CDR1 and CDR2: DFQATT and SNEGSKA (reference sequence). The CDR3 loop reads CSAKKRRAYNEQFF. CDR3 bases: TGCAGTGCTAAGAAGCGGCGGGCCTACAATGAGCAGTTCTTC.

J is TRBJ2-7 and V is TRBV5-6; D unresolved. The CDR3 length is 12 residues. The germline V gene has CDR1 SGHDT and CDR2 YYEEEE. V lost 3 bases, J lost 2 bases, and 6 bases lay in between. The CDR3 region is CASSSAAYEQYF. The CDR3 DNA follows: TGTGCCAGCAGCTCGGCAGCCTACGAGCAGTACTTC. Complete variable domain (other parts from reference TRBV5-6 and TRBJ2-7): DAGVTQSPTHLIKTRGQQVTLRCSPKSGHDTVSWYQQALGQGPQFIFQYYEEEERQRGNFPDRFSGHQFPNYSSELNVNALLLGDSALYLCASSSAAYEQYFGPGTRLTVT.

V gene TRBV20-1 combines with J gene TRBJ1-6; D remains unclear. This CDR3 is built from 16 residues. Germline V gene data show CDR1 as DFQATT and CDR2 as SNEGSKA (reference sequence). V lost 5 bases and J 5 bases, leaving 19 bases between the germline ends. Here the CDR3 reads CSASPSPVKHNSPLHF. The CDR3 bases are TGCAGTGCTTCCCCATCACCAGTCAAACATAATTCACCCCTCCACTTT.

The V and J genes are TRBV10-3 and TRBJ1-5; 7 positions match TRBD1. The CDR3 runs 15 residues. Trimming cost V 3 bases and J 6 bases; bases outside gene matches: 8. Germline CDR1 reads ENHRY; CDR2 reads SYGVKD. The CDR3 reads CAISDGKGAVQPQHF. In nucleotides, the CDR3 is TGTGCCATCAGTGATGGGAAGGGGGCGGTTCAGCCCCAGCATTTT.

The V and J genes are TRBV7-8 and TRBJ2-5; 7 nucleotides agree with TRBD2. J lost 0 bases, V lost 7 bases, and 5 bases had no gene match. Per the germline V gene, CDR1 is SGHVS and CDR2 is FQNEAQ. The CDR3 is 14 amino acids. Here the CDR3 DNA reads TGTGCCAGCACCAAACGGGGGGACCAAGAGACCCAGTACTTC. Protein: CASTKRGDQETQYF. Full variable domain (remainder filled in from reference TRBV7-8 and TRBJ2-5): GAGVSQSPRYKVAKRGQDVALRCDPISGHVSLFWYQQALGQGPEFLTYFQNEAQLDKSGLPSDRFFAERPEGSVSTLKIQRTQQEDSAVYLCASTKRGDQETQYFGPGTRLLVL.

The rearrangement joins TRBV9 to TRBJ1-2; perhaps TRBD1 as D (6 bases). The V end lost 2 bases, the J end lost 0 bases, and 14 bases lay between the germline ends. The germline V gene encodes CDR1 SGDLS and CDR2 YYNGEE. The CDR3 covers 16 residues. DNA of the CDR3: TGTGCCAGCAGCGTCCCACCGGACAGCGCTAACTATGGCTACACCTTC. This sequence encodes CASSVPPDSANYGYTF.

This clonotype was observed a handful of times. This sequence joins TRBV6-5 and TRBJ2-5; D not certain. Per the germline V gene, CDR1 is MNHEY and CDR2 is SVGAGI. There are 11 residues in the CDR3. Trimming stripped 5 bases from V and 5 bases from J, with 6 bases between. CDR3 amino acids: CASSRSETQYF. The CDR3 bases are TGTGCCAGCAGTCGGTCGGAGACCCAGTACTTC.

The CDR3 loop reads CASTLRRGQGSRHEQYF. CDR3 in DNA: TGTGCCAGCACCCTGAGACGGGGACAGGGAAGTCGCCACGAGCAGTACTTC. V usage is TRBV11-2 and J usage is TRBJ2-7, with TRBD1 identical over 9 bases. This CDR3 has 17 amino acids. CDR1 is SGHAT, CDR2 FQNNGV, per germline. With V trimmed by 7 bases and J by 5 bases, 18 bases remained unmatched.